The rows below give T cell receptor beta chains drawn from one sample of a study of identical twins. Each CDR3 protein is one row after TCRdb ran MiXCR on the 5' RACE reads. The repertoire holds just under 650,000 distinct CDR3 sequences, with roughly 7.2% as singletons. These sequences were also reported in another study, on yellow fever vaccine responses in identical twins.

Sequencing was carried out using PBMCs. The origin of the receptors is a woman younger than 35 in good health. Each CDR3 is given with its conserved first and last residue. A D gene is named only where the DNA matches it firmly.

d_call	v_call	j_call	cdr3_aa
TRBD1	TRBV29-1	TRBJ2-2	CSAGRGLGGELFF
.	TRBV3-1	TRBJ2-3	CASSQLRSTDTQYF
.	TRBV10-2	TRBJ2-7	CASSAIAYEQYF
.	TRBV9	TRBJ2-5	CASSGEGGGQETQYF
.	TRBV29-1	TRBJ1-1	CSVAQMNTEAFF
.	TRBV12-3/TRBV12-4	TRBJ2-2	CAAKLGTGELFF
.	TRBV27	TRBJ2-2	CASSLLTTNTGELFF
.	TRBV15	TRBJ2-1	CATSRAGTGNEQFF
TRBD2	TRBV20-1	TRBJ2-2	CSARERGRADTGELFF
.	TRBV28	TRBJ1-1	CASSFRDVLNTEAFF
.	TRBV4-1	TRBJ2-1	CASSPNHNEQFF
TRBD2	TRBV3-1	TRBJ2-4	CASSHRLAGLAKNIQYF
.	TRBV12-3/TRBV12-4	TRBJ2-2	CASSPQGTPGELFF
TRBD1	TRBV24-1	TRBJ1-1	CATSGTGGNTEAFF
.	TRBV21-1	TRBJ1-1	CASSKAGTGENTEAFF
.	TRBV20-1	TRBJ2-4	CSASDSLNIQYF
.	TRBV29-1	TRBJ2-1	CSVVVWAGAYNEQFF
TRBD1	TRBV20-1	TRBJ1-2	CCASAKDGTGSLGGYTF
.	TRBV9	TRBJ2-7	CASSVGVSGPSYEQYF
TRBD1	TRBV27	TRBJ1-6	CASRPQGGFQNSPLHF
TRBD1	TRBV10-2	TRBJ2-5	CASSPGQATAQETQYF
.	TRBV24-1	TRBJ2-3	CATSDMRGLRADTQYF
.	TRBV5-1	TRBJ2-1	CASSLGGATSYNEQFF
.	TRBV19	TRBJ2-3	CASSMDYTQYF
.	TRBV29-1	TRBJ2-3	CSVEGGPGTDTQYF
.	TRBV20-1	TRBJ2-1	CSARDGLVHSYNEQFF
TRBD2	TRBV19	TRBJ2-3	CASTESGIKDTQYF
TRBD1	TRBV10-3	TRBJ2-1	CATGQGDVNEQFF
.	TRBV11-3	TRBJ2-1	CASSLEWVTGPSYEQFF
TRBD2	TRBV5-6	TRBJ2-5	CASSRIAGGKETQYF
TRBD2	TRBV11-2	TRBJ2-3	CASSLETSGVTDTQYF
TRBD1	TRBV2	TRBJ1-6	CASSVPRDRNSPLHF
TRBD1	TRBV9	TRBJ2-5	CASSAGQGNWETQYF
TRBD2	TRBV2	TRBJ2-1	CASGREATRTYNEQFF
.	TRBV2	TRBJ2-7	CASSGGGSYEQYF
.	TRBV2	TRBJ2-7	CASCERGVYEQYF
.	TRBV20-1	TRBJ2-2	CSARVNTGELFF
TRBD1	TRBV5-1	TRBJ1-1	CASSLGTGITEAFF
.	TRBV7-3	TRBJ2-3	CASSLPSAGTDTQYF
.	TRBV7-2	TRBJ2-1	CASSPRTTSYNEQFF
.	TRBV7-9	TRBJ2-7	CASSNGGSSYEQYF
TRBD1	TRBV2	TRBJ2-1	CASSPMVGQGSNEQFF
TRBD2	TRBV12-3/TRBV12-4	TRBJ2-1	CASSLTQRDYNEQFF
TRBD2	TRBV24-1	TRBJ2-1	CATSDSPRGAGGSNEQFF
.	TRBV20-1	TRBJ2-3	CSARDGRTDTQYF
.	TRBV7-2	TRBJ2-3	CASSLTITDTQYF
.	TRBV28	TRBJ1-6	CASSLGSLLNSPLHF
TRBD2	TRBV2	TRBJ2-1	CASSEGGLAGRNEQFF
.	TRBV7-2	TRBJ2-7	CASSLYTGVAYEQYF
TRBD1	TRBV12-3/TRBV12-4	TRBJ2-3	CASSPSGGWTDTQYF
.	TRBV20-1	TRBJ2-5	CSARSKLQETQYF
TRBD1	TRBV5-1	TRBJ2-3	CASSKRTGAADTQYF
TRBD2	TRBV9	TRBJ2-1	CASSRAGGFSYNEQFF
.	TRBV7-6	TRBJ2-3	CASSLSGVGTQYF
TRBD1	TRBV24-1	TRBJ2-7	CATSDRRYMGRDSQTYEQYF
TRBD2	TRBV12-3/TRBV12-4	TRBJ2-4	CASSLLASGAFIQYF
TRBD2	TRBV5-1	TRBJ2-2	CASSLATTSLTGELFF